The present T cell receptor beta chain was sequenced within a study of CD8+ T cells in alopecia areata. General observations from the study: Scalp specimens additionally yield sequences from normal skin's resident alphabeta T cells. Against the mouse data, patients shared TCRs less clearly, possibly for HLA reasons. It was lesional scalp, especially alopecia totalis/universalis, that showed higher clonality than normal scalp.

After isolation, RNA underwent reverse transcription to generate cDNA as the sequencing template. Generated by immunoSEQ multiplex PCR, the TCRdb table keeps only in-frame clones and is missing some. This table has a few hundred thousand clones, about 61% appearing once. Concerning this clone: What it binds is unknown.

Using a FACSAria, the CD4+ and CD8+ T cells were sorted from the PBMCs. Trimming removed 3 bases at V and 0 bases at J, with 10 bases between. The CDR3 consists of 14 residues. Germline V gene sequence: CDR1 SQVTM, CDR2 ANQGSEA. The sequenced material came from CD8+ T cells sorted from blood. The V gene is TRBV29-1, the J gene TRBJ2-3, with unresolved D. The TCR originated in a human donor in good health. As DNA, the CDR3 is TGCAGCGTTGATCTAGACGATAGCACAGATACGCAGTATTTT. It specifies CSVDLDDSTDTQYF.